One sample yielded the 14 T cell receptor beta chains listed below, sequenced in a study. In TCRdb, the 5' RACE reads were re-called with MiXCR into one record per CDR3 protein. Its table lists around 15 distinct CDR3 sequences. Material for sequencing was memory CD4+ T cells sorted from blood. Subset given: memory CD4+ T cells, CD4+CD45RO+CD25-. The receptors stem from a female donor with breast cancer.

Worth noting for this clonotype: As an off-target read in a library built for alpha chains, this beta chain has a frequency of little significance. The chain has TRBV21-1 and TRBJ2-7; the table gives TRBD2 as D, unverified against the DNA. TRBV21-1 is recorded as a pseudogene. The CDR3 is made up of 15 amino acids. This CDR3 reads CASTGPGLESYEQYF. CDR3 DNA sequence: TGTGCCAGCACGGGTCCTGGACTAGAATCCTACGAGCAGTACTTC.

This clonotype has only one observation. The junction departs from the called germline gene at one end, perhaps through a read error. With the library built for alpha chains, this beta chain is off target and its frequency is not meaningful. The chain couples TRBV12-3 or TRBV12-4 to TRBJ1-2; D is uncertain. The CDR3 extends over 13 amino acids. CDR3 nucleotide sequence: TGTGCCAGCAGTTTAAATCAGAACTATGACTACACCTTC. This sequence encodes CASSLNQNYDYTF.

Remarks on this clonotype: This beta chain is a stray sequence in a library constructed for alpha chains; its clone size is not meaningful. Written as DNA, the CDR3 is TGTGCCAGCAGTTTAGGGGGTCCGGGGGAGCTGTTTTTT. It encodes CASSLGGPGELFF. The V and J genes are TRBV12-3 or TRBV12-4 and TRBJ2-2; D is undetermined. The CDR3 runs to 13 residues. The germline V and J ends were trimmed by 1 base and 8 bases, with 8 bases remaining between them.

Points on this clonotype: In a library made to pick up alpha chains, this beta chain is a stray read with a size that means little. The rearrangement joins TRBV7-7 to TRBJ2-1; perhaps TRBD2 as D (5 bases). Deletions cut 5 bases from V and 6 bases from J, with 8 bases between. The length of the CDR3 is 12 residues. Germline lookup yields CDR1 SSHAT and CDR2 FNYEAQ (reference sequence). CDR3 nucleotide sequence: TGTGCCAGCAGCAGCGGAGGCAATGAGCAGTTCTTC. The encoded protein is CASSSGGNEQFF.

Concerning this clonotype: This beta chain slipped into a library made for alpha chains as a stray read, so its size is not meaningful. J is TRBJ1-2 and V is TRBV12-3 or TRBV12-4; possible D gene TRBD1, 5 bases. The CDR3 has 13 amino acids. V lost 5 bases, J lost 7 bases, and 14 bases lay in between. CDR3 sequence reads: CASSLWGGGGYTF. The CDR3 DNA reads as TGTGCCAGCAGTCTATGGGGGGGGGGTGGCTACACCTTC.

As regards this clonotype: Being off target in a library aimed at alpha chains, this beta chain has a size of little meaning. V and J are TRBV5-1 and TRBJ2-2; unclear D gene. The germline V gene encodes CDR1 SGHRS and CDR2 YFSETQ. The CDR3 has 13 amino acids. Trimming left V 7 bases short and J 5 bases short, with 12 bases between. CDR3 DNA: TGCGCCAGCCGCTCCCTTGGGACCGGGGAGCTGTTTTTT. Its protein product is CASRSLGTGELFF. Variable domain in full (rest from reference TRBV5-1 and TRBJ2-2): KAGVTQTPRYLIKTRGQQVTLSCSPISGHRSVSWYQQTPGQGLQFLFEYFSETQRNKGNFPGRFSGRQFSNSRSEMNVSTLELGDSALYLCASRSLGTGELFFGEGSRLTVL.

Worth noting for this clonotype: This beta chain appears as a stray read in a library generated for alpha chains; its size is not informative. V and J are TRBV7-6 and TRBJ1-2; D call uncertain. Germline CDR1 reads SGHVS; CDR2 reads FNYEAQ. V was pared by 10 bases and J by 6 bases, with 12 bases between. CDR3 length: 11 residues. DNA of the CDR3: TGTGCCACCTTGTTGGGAGATGGCTACACCTTC. This translates into CATLLGDGYTF. The full variable domain, completed using reference TRBV7-6 and TRBJ1-2, is GAGVSQSPRYKVTKRGQDVALRCDPISGHVSLYWYRQALGQGPEFLTYFNYEAQQDKSGLPNDRFSAERPEGSISTLTIQRTEQRDSAMYRCATLLGDGYTFGSGTRLTVV.

Comments on this clonotype: The library was built for alpha chains, so this beta chain is an off-target read and its size means little. The chain links TRBV4-1 to TRBJ2-4; TRBD2 matches at 14 bases. The CDR3 is 21 amino acids. Germline V gives CDR1 MGHRA, CDR2 YSYEKL. Trimming took 1 base from V and 2 from J; bases not matched to a gene: 13. The CDR3 DNA reads as TGCGCCAGCAGCCAAGGGTTCGGGACTAGCGGGAGAGTCGGGACCAAAAACATTCAGTACTTC. It yields the protein CASSQGFGTSGRVGTKNIQYF.

As concerns this clonotype: As an off-target read in a library built for alpha chains, this beta chain has a frequency of little significance. The rearrangement links TRBV12-3 or TRBV12-4 to TRBJ1-2, with D perhaps TRBD1 (5 bases). CDR3 length equals 14 residues. V dropped 7 bases and J dropped 7 bases, with 19 bases sitting between them. The CDR3 sequence: CASTRGWGESGYTF. The CDR3, as DNA: TGTGCCAGCACCCGCGGCTGGGGCGAGAGTGGCTACACCTTC.

Details on this clonotype: With the library built for alpha chains, this beta chain is off target and its frequency is not meaningful. The chain links TRBV7-6 to TRBJ2-1; 11 nucleotides match TRBD2. With 1 base clipped from V and 0 bases from J, the junction kept 5 bases outside the gene matches. Germline V CDR1 and CDR2: SGHVS, FNYEAQ. The CDR3 is 18 residues long. The CDR3 sequence is CASSLGVTSGSSYNEQFF. CDR3 coding DNA: TGTGCCAGCAGCTTAGGGGTTACTAGCGGGAGCTCCTACAATGAGCAGTTCTTC.

With regard to this clonotype: This beta chain is an unintended read in a library built for alpha chains; its size means little. J is TRBJ1-2 and V is TRBV12-3 or TRBV12-4, with D possibly being TRBD1 (5 bases). The CDR3 is made up of 13 amino acids. Trimming shortened V by 6 bases and J by 4 bases, and 12 bases separated the two germline ends. CDR3 protein: CASSDSPAYGYTF. The DNA of the CDR3 is TGTGCCAGCAGCGACAGCCCCGCCTATGGCTACACCTTC.

Details on this clonotype: The size of this beta chain means little, since it is a stray read in a library made for alpha chains. Written as DNA, the CDR3 is TGTGCCAGCAATGTTCGCGGGACCCAAGAGACCCAGTACTTC. Its protein is CASNVRGTQETQYF. V is TRBV6-1 and J is TRBJ2-5; D possibly corresponds to TRBD2 (6 bases). The CDR3 consists of 14 residues. Trimming cost V 7 bases and J 1 base, with 13 bases left between them. CDR1 and CDR2 from the germline V gene are MNHNS and SASEGT.

To note about this clonotype: This beta chain represents an off-target read in a library built for alpha chains; its size is of limited meaning. This chain uses TRBV7-6 with TRBJ2-2; D ambiguous. CDR1 and CDR2 from the germline V gene are SGHVS and FNYEAQ. The CDR3 loop spans 11 amino acids. Trimming took 1 base from V and 13 from J, leaving 7 bases between them. The CDR3 loop reads CASSLDGPLFF. The CDR3 nucleotides are TGTGCCAGCAGCTTAGACGGCCCGCTGTTTTTT.

Concerning this clonotype itself: This beta chain appears as a stray read in a library generated for alpha chains; its size is not informative. This chain links TRBV5-1 with TRBJ2-7; TRBD1 matches 9 bases. Germline V gene lookup returns CDR1 SGHRS and CDR2 YFSETQ. J gave up 2 bases and V 3 bases, and 3 bases lay outside the gene matches. The CDR3 is 14 amino acids. The CDR3 region is CASSSGQGPYEQYF. DNA of the CDR3: TGCGCCAGCAGCTCGGGACAGGGTCCCTACGAGCAGTACTTC.